These 27 T cell receptor beta chains came from one sample sequenced in a study of cytomegalovirus exposure and HLA in healthy donors. PCR primers comprised 60 Vbeta and 13 Jbeta primers. The assay was immunoSEQ multiplex PCR, and TCRdb's table has in-frame clones only and misses some. The sample includes 30,000 to 35,000 clones. Material: PBMCs. These receptors were collected from a woman in her 40s in good health and CMV-seropositive.

V gene TRBV18 combines with J gene TRBJ1-5; TRBD1 agrees at 10 bases. V lost 4 bases, J lost 7 bases, and 10 bases stayed unmatched. Germline CDR1 is KGHSH and CDR2 is LQKENI. CDR3 length: 16 amino acids. The CDR3 here is CASSQNSGTGDQPQHF. CDR3 coding DNA: TGTGCCAGCTCACAGAATTCCGGGACAGGGGACCAGCCCCAGCATTTT.

The CDR3 bases are TGTGCCAGCAGAACTCGGGACATTACTTTTGGGGGCTATGGCTACACCTTC. It encodes CASRTRDITFGGYGYTF. The J gene is TRBJ1-2, the V gene TRBV5-6; D is perhaps TRBD1 (6 bases). Germline V gives CDR1 SGHDT, CDR2 YYEEEE. CDR3 size: 17 residues. V gave up 5 bases and J gave up 4 bases, with 24 bases separating them.

The rearrangement uses TRBV19 and TRBJ2-5; 14 positions agree with TRBD2. Germline V gives CDR1 LNHDA, CDR2 SQIVND (reference sequence). CDR3 size: 16 residues. Trimming removed 10 bases from V and 4 bases from J; junction bases left unmatched: 11. The CDR3, as DNA: TGTGCCACCGGGACTAGCGGGAGAATTTTAGGAGAGACCCAGTACTTC. Amino acid sequence: CATGTSGRILGETQYF.

The chain couples TRBV18 to TRBJ2-7; 10 bases map to TRBD2. V dropped 2 bases and J dropped 3; count of bases not matched to a gene: 4. CDR1 and CDR2 (germline): KGHSH, LQKENI. The CDR3 loop spans 15 amino acids. The CDR3 DNA follows: TGTGCCAGCTCACCATCCCTAGCGGGAGTCTACGAGCAGTACTTC. This sequence encodes CASSPSLAGVYEQYF.

The chain uses TRBV9 and TRBJ1-1; 7 bases align to TRBD1. V was pared by 4 bases and J by 3 bases, with 12 bases of the junction left unmatched. The CDR3 covers 16 residues. Germline-derived CDR1 and CDR2 are SGDLS and YYNGEE. CDR3 nucleotide sequence: TGTGCCAGCAGCTTCTCAAAAAGACAGGGTGACACTGAAGCTTTCTTT. Translation: CASSFSKRQGDTEAFF.

V is TRBV6-5 and J is TRBJ2-7, with TRBD2 matching 15 bases. The CDR3 runs 12 residues. Germline V lookup: CDR1 MNHEY, CDR2 SVGAGI. With V trimmed by 6 bases and J by 11 bases, 2 bases remained unmatched. CDR3 bases: TGTGCCAGCAGGGGACTAGCGGGAGGAGAGTACTTC. This translates into CASRGLAGGEYF.

The chain combines TRBV14 with TRBJ2-1, with D perhaps matching TRBD2 (6 bases). V was clipped by 3 bases and J by 5 bases, with 20 bases between them. Germline values: CDR1 SGHDN, CDR2 FVKESK. The CDR3 totals 17 residues. CDR3 sequence reads: CASSHWEATVTHNEQFF. The CDR3, as DNA: TGTGCCAGCAGCCACTGGGAGGCGACAGTTACTCACAATGAGCAGTTCTTC.

The V call is TRBV28, the J call TRBJ2-1, with D tentatively TRBD1 (5 bases). V was cut by 3 bases and J by 5 bases, with 17 bases left in between. The CDR3 is 16 residues long. The V gene's germline CDR1 is MDHEN and CDR2 SYDVKM. The CDR3 nucleotides read TGTGCCAGCAGTTTCGCTTTAGGGGAACACGACAATGAGCAGTTCTTC. Translating gives CASSFALGEHDNEQFF.

This chain connects TRBV15 to TRBJ1-2, with D possibly TRBD1 on 6 matching bases. This CDR3 is 15 amino acids long. V was trimmed by 0 bases and J by 8 bases, leaving 16 bases between them. Germline CDR1 reads LNHNV; CDR2 reads YYDKDF (reference sequence). The CDR3 spells CATSRDFRGGGGYTF. CDR3 in DNA: TGTGCCACCAGCAGAGACTTTAGGGGGGGCGGGGGCTACACCTTC.

V usage is TRBV5-4 and J usage is TRBJ1-1; D gene unclear. The CDR3 totals 14 residues. V lost 4 bases to trimming and J lost 3 bases, with 13 bases between them. Per the germline V gene, CDR1 is SGHNT and CDR2 is YYREEE (reference sequence). This chain's CDR3 is CASSLTVLDTEAFF. The CDR3 DNA reads as TGTGCCAGCAGCCTCACAGTTTTGGACACTGAAGCTTTCTTT.

V is TRBV27 and J is TRBJ2-7; TRBD1 aligns across 7 bases. This CDR3 spans 16 amino acids. Germline-derived CDR1 and CDR2 are MNHEY and SMNVEV (reference sequence). J lost 2 bases, V lost 2 bases, and 9 bases had no gene match. This CDR3 is CASSLTRAGGTYEQYF. For the CDR3, the DNA is TGTGCCAGCAGTTTAACCCGGGCAGGGGGTACCTACGAGCAGTACTTC.

This chain connects TRBV6-1 to TRBJ2-7; TRBD1 agrees at 9 bases. This CDR3 is 14 amino acids long. Germline V gene sequence: CDR1 MNHNS, CDR2 SASEGT. V gave up 3 bases and J gave up 5 bases; unmatched junction bases: 5. The CDR3: CASSDGTGLNEQYF. As DNA, the CDR3 is TGTGCCAGCAGTGACGGGACAGGGCTAAACGAGCAGTACTTC.

The V gene is TRBV7-2, the J gene TRBJ2-5; the match to TRBD2 covers 10 bases. Trimming took 5 bases from V and 5 from J; bases not matched to a gene: 11. The CDR3 sequence is 16 residues long. From germline, CDR1 is SGHTA and CDR2 FQGNSA. The CDR3 sequence is CASSDHLAGAGETQYF. In DNA, the CDR3 is TGTGCCAGCAGCGATCATCTAGCGGGAGCGGGGGAGACCCAGTACTTC.

The chain carries TRBV4-1 and TRBJ2-7; D is undetermined. Between the trimmed V and J ends, which lost 4 bases and 2 bases, there was a span of 18 bases. The CDR3 consists of 16 residues. The germline V gene has CDR1 MGHRA and CDR2 YSYEKL. CDR3 in amino acids: CASSREADFLTYEQYF. The CDR3 nucleotides are TGCGCCAGCAGCCGTGAGGCAGACTTTCTCACCTACGAGCAGTACTTC.

V usage is TRBV5-1 and J usage is TRBJ1-1; 7 bases fit TRBD1. The CDR3 is 16 amino acids. CDR1 and CDR2 from the germline V gene are SGHRS and YFSETQ. J was trimmed by 1 base and V by 7 bases; bases with no gene match: 13. CDR3 sequence: CASQRGQTAGNTEAFF. In DNA, the CDR3 is TGCGCCAGCCAAAGGGGGCAAACCGCAGGGAACACTGAAGCTTTCTTT. Full variable domain (rest looked up from reference TRBV5-1 and TRBJ1-1): KAGVTQTPRYLIKTRGQQVTLSCSPISGHRSVSWYQQTPGQGLQFLFEYFSETQRNKGNFPGRFSGRQFSNSRSEMNVSTLELGDSALYLCASQRGQTAGNTEAFFGQGTRLTVV.

This rearrangement joins TRBV6-5 to TRBJ2-7; 11 nucleotides agree with TRBD1. CDR1 is MNHEY, CDR2 SVGAGI, per germline. V lost 9 bases and J lost 6; bases outside the gene matches: 4. The CDR3 has 12 amino acids. The CDR3: CASSGTGGEQYF. CDR3 nucleotide sequence: TGTGCCAGTTCCGGGACAGGGGGCGAGCAGTACTTC.

The rearrangement joins TRBV18 to TRBJ2-5; 10 bases fit TRBD2. CDR1 KGHSH and CDR2 LQKENI come from the germline V gene. J was trimmed by 4 bases and V by 1 base; bases with no gene match: 6. The CDR3 runs 16 residues. CDR3 in amino acids: CASSPRASGRGETQYF. CDR3 sequence (DNA): TGTGCCAGCTCACCACGGGCTAGCGGGAGAGGAGAGACCCAGTACTTC.

This chain links TRBV6-5 with TRBJ1-5; D perhaps matches TRBD1 (5 bases). The V gene's germline CDR1 is MNHEY and CDR2 SVGAGI. The CDR3 is 13 residues long. Trimming stripped 6 bases from V and 3 bases from J, with 9 bases between. The CDR3 nucleotides are TGTGCCAGCAGCTCAGGGTACAATCAGCCCCAGCATTTT. Protein: CASSSGYNQPQHF.

The gene calls are TRBV5-4 and TRBJ2-7, with 9 bases identical to TRBD2. Trimming removed 1 base from V and 2 bases from J; junction bases left unmatched: 7. In germline, CDR1 is SGHNT, CDR2 YYREEE (reference sequence). This CDR3 has 16 amino acids. This CDR3 reads CASSLTSGFNTYEQYF. In DNA, the CDR3 is TGTGCCAGCAGCTTGACTAGCGGGTTCAATACCTACGAGCAGTACTTC.

The J gene is TRBJ2-5, the V gene TRBV7-3; D call uncertain. Trimming stripped 3 bases from V and 6 bases from J, with 11 bases between. From germline, CDR1 is SGHTA and CDR2 FQGTGA. The CDR3 is made up of 13 amino acids. This CDR3 reads CASSLETGQTQYF. The CDR3 coding sequence is TGTGCCAGCAGCTTGGAAACGGGTCAGACCCAGTACTTC.

V and J are TRBV6-5 and TRBJ1-1; 9 bases agree with TRBD1. V gave up 6 bases and J gave up 5 bases; unmatched junction bases: 4. CDR3 length: 13 amino acids. The germline V gene encodes CDR1 MNHEY and CDR2 SVGAGI. CDR3 coding DNA: TGTGCCAGCAGAAGGGGACAGGGTACTGAAGCTTTCTTT. Translating gives CASRRGQGTEAFF.

This clone is identified as medium-sized from frequency. The identical CDR3 is also encoded by other nucleotide sequences in the sample. The chain recombines TRBV5-4 with TRBJ2-5; D not resolved. Germline V CDR1 and CDR2: SGHNT, YYREEE (reference sequence). The V gene lost 0 bases and the J gene lost 1 base, with 10 bases spanning the gap. The CDR3 is 15 amino acids. This chain's CDR3 is CASSLVLAGQETQYF. CDR3 in DNA: TGTGCCAGCAGCTTGGTTCTGGCAGGCCAAGAGACCCAGTACTTC.

The chain links TRBV29-1 to TRBJ1-1; D is perhaps TRBD1 (6 bases). V was clipped by 3 bases and J by 0 bases, with 11 bases between them. The CDR3 is 14 amino acids. Germline V CDR1 and CDR2: SQVTM, ANQGSEA. The CDR3 DNA sequence: TGCAGCGTTGAGGACAGCTGGATGAACACTGAAGCTTTCTTT. Translating gives CSVEDSWMNTEAFF.

The chain combines TRBV11-2 with TRBJ2-1, with D possibly being TRBD1 (5 bases). Per the germline V gene, CDR1 is SGHAT and CDR2 is FQNNGV. This CDR3 spans 14 amino acids. Trimming shortened V by 4 bases and J by 3 bases, and 10 bases separated the two germline ends. The CDR3 spells CASSSGHFYNEQFF. CDR3 coding DNA: TGTGCCAGCAGCTCCGGACACTTCTACAATGAGCAGTTCTTC.

The chain carries TRBV27 and TRBJ2-4, with 8 bases aligning to TRBD2. The CDR3 is made up of 16 amino acids. V lost 3 bases and J lost 2; bases outside the gene matches: 6. Germline V gene sequence: CDR1 MNHEY, CDR2 SMNVEV (reference sequence). The CDR3 coding sequence is TGTGCCAGCAGTTTGGTAACTAGCGGTTCCAAAAACATTCAGTACTTC. Its protein is CASSLVTSGSKNIQYF.

CDR3 in amino acids: CASSLVQGVYKNTEAFF. The CDR3 bases are TGTGCCAGCAGCTTAGTACAGGGGGTTTATAAGAACACTGAAGCTTTCTTT. The chain links TRBV11-2 to TRBJ1-1; the match to TRBD1 covers 8 bases. This CDR3 comprises 17 residues. V gave up 1 base and J gave up 1 base; unmatched junction bases: 8. In germline, CDR1 is SGHAT, CDR2 FQNNGV.

V is TRBV7-9 and J is TRBJ1-3; 7 bases are a match to TRBD1. Germline V gives CDR1 SEHNR, CDR2 FQNEAQ (reference sequence). V lost 4 bases and J lost 4; bases outside the gene matches: 10. The CDR3 sequence is 16 residues long. The CDR3 here is CASSSGTARAGNTIYF. For the CDR3, the DNA is TGTGCCAGCAGCTCCGGGACAGCGAGGGCAGGAAACACCATATATTTT.